Detailed here is one T cell receptor beta chain. Its specificity is unknown. Other nucleotide sequences from this sample produce the same CDR3. This CDR3 spans 14 amino acids. The ends were cut back, 6 bases at V and 3 bases at J, with 14 bases in the middle. The germline gives CDR1 KGHSH, CDR2 LQKENI. This sample was included in a study of shared clonotypes between healthy human individuals. Study-level findings and limits: Despite large depth, sorted-subset datasets appeared incompletely sequenced.

Deep-level assay runs were performed. Method: immunoSEQ multiplex PCR; TCRdb's copy keeps in-frame clones and lacks some. Of roughly 760,000 clones in the sample, under 80% were seen once. Sequencing was done on a sample of memory CD4+ T cells sorted from blood. Subset: CD45RA-negative fraction. The TCR comes from a woman aged 30 to 39 in good health. V usage is TRBV18 and J usage is TRBJ1-1; D might be TRBD1 (6 bases). CDR3 DNA: TGTGCCAGCTCGCCCGCGGGGGCCGACACTGAAGCTTTCTTT. Its protein is CASSPAGADTEAFF.